This T cell receptor beta chain was identified during a study of blood T cell repertoires in COVID-19. At the level of the study: Acute-phase and convalescent COVID-19 samples originated in the United States, Italy and Spain. The analysed material was cDNA or gDNA that came from T cells, B-cell-depleted T cells, or PBMCs.

Exposed study participants had met a COVID-19 case within 2 weeks before entry. Per the original data handling: Nucleated cell number was recorded as an estimate derived from reference gene primer amplification. The method was immunoSEQ multiplex PCR; TCRdb's version includes in-frame clones alone and lacks a portion of them. V and J calls and clone size follow that table, whereas D and trimming were derived from the DNA. The sample holds about 350,000 clones, 88% seen once. This CDR3 spans 15 amino acids. Germline CDR1 and CDR2: GTSNPN and SVGIG (reference sequence). V shed 2 bases and J 1 base; nucleotides not matched to a gene: 6.

The receptor's source is a woman aged 30 to 39 who had been exposed to COVID-19. Input material: PBMCs or T cells enriched from blood (not recorded which). The chain combines TRBV30 with TRBJ1-1, with 8 bases that match TRBD1. DNA for the CDR3: TGTGCCTGGAGTATCCCAGGGGGCTCGAACACTGAAGCTTTCTTT. Its protein is CAWSIPGGSNTEAFF. The full variable domain, with the rest looked up from reference TRBV30 and TRBJ1-1, is SQTIHQWPATLVQPVGSPLSLECTVEGTSNPNLYWYRQAAGRGLQLLFYSVGIGQISSEVPQNLSASRPQDRQFILSSKKLLLSDSGFYLCAWSIPGGSNTEAFFGQGTRLTVV.